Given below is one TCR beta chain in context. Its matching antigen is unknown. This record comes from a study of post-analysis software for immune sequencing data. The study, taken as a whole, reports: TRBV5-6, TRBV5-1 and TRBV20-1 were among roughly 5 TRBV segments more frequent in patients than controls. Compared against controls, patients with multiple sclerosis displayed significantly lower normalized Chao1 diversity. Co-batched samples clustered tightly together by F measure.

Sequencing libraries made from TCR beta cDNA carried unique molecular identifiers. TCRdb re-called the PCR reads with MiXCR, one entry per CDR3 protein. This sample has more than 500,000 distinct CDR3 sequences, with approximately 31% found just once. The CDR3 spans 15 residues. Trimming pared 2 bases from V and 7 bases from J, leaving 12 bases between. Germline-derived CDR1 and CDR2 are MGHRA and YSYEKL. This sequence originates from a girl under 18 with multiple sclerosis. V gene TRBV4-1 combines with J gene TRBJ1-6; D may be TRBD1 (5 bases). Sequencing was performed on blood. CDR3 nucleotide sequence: TGCGCCAGCAGCCAATCCGGGACGGGAAATTCACCCCTCCACTTT. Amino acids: CASSQSGTGNSPLHF.